Below are 29 T cell receptor beta chains sequenced from a single sample in a study of blood T cell repertoires in COVID-19. The repertoire was sequenced with immunoSEQ multiplex PCR; TCRdb's copy has only in-frame clones and lacks some. The table records 150,000 to 200,000 clones, approximately 86% of them present only once. The sequencing input was peripheral blood. Every receptor here comes from a man between 65 and 85 years old with acute or convalescent COVID-19.

The V gene is TRBV30, the J gene TRBJ1-3; D remains ambiguous. Trimming removed 0 bases at V and 6 bases at J, with 6 bases between. Germline assignment: CDR1 GTSNPN and CDR2 SVGIG (reference sequence). The CDR3 consists of 12 residues. CDR3 in amino acids: CAWSVSLNTIYF. CDR3 in DNA: TGTGCCTGGAGTGTATCCTTAAACACCATATATTTT.

The chain couples TRBV27 to TRBJ1-1; TRBD1 is a possible D gene (6 bases). Germline V gene lookup returns CDR1 MNHEY and CDR2 SMNVEV (reference sequence). This CDR3 is 15 amino acids long. V lost 3 bases to trimming and J lost 11 bases, with 22 bases between them. The CDR3 protein is CASSFPGTINTGAFF. In nucleotides, the CDR3 is TGTGCCAGCAGTTTCCCTGGGACAATAAACACGGGGGCTTTCTTT.

The rearrangement links TRBV19 to TRBJ1-5; TRBD1 might be the D (5 bases). From germline, CDR1 is LNHDA and CDR2 SQIVND (reference sequence). Between the trimmed V and J ends, which lost 0 bases and 0 bases, there was a span of 12 bases. There are 17 residues in the CDR3. CDR3 sequence (DNA): TGTGCCAGTAGTATAGATACCAGGGTTTATAGCAATCAGCCCCAGCATTTT. Its translation is CASSIDTRVYSNQPQHF.

This chain links TRBV14 with TRBJ2-1; D is perhaps TRBD1 (7 bases). V was trimmed by 3 bases and J by 7 bases, leaving 13 bases between them. This CDR3 has 14 amino acids. CDR1 is SGHDN and CDR2 is FVKESK in the germline V gene. The CDR3 DNA follows: TGTGCCAGCAGCCAGATGACAGGGAGGAATGAGCAGTTCTTC. Residues: CASSQMTGRNEQFF.

This sequence joins TRBV7-2 and TRBJ2-7; D possibly corresponds to TRBD2 (5 bases). This CDR3 has 14 amino acids. Trimming removed 3 bases from V and 6 bases from J, with 15 bases in between. Germline CDR1 reads SGHTA; CDR2 reads FQGNSA. The CDR3 sequence is CASSFIQASGEQYF. In DNA, the CDR3 is TGTGCCAGCAGCTTTATCCAGGCCAGCGGCGAGCAGTACTTC.

The rearrangement links TRBV5-1 to TRBJ1-6; TRBD1 matches 9 bases. Per germline, CDR1 SGHRS and CDR2 YFSETQ. The CDR3 is 17 amino acids. Trimming removed 0 bases from V and 7 bases from J; junction bases left unmatched: 8. The CDR3 DNA reads TGCGCCAGCAGCTTGGATCCCCCGGGACAGGGAAATTCACCCCTCCACTTT. It specifies CASSLDPPGQGNSPLHF.

The genes are TRBV13 and TRBJ1-3; 7 bases fit TRBD1. Germline-derived CDR1 and CDR2 are PRHDT and FYEKMQ (reference sequence). The ends lost 5 bases at V and 1 base at J; junction bases unmatched: 2. This CDR3 has 14 amino acids. CDR3: CASSQQGSGNTIYF. In DNA form, the CDR3 reads TGTGCCAGCAGCCAACAGGGGTCTGGAAACACCATATATTTT.

V and J are TRBV14 and TRBJ2-7; D is unclear. Germline lookup yields CDR1 SGHDN and CDR2 FVKESK. Trimming removed 2 bases from V and 3 bases from J, with 11 bases in between. The CDR3 loop spans 14 amino acids. The CDR3 sequence is CASSQQRHFYEQYF. The DNA of the CDR3 is TGTGCCAGCAGCCAACAAAGACACTTCTACGAGCAGTACTTC.

This sequence joins TRBV3-1 (or the pseudogene TRBV3-2) and TRBJ1-1, with a tentative D call TRBD1 (5 bases). Germline V gene sequence: CDR1 LGHDT, CDR2 YNNKEL (reference sequence). V lost 5 bases, J lost 0 bases, and 16 bases lay in between. The CDR3 covers 16 residues. CDR3 sequence: CASSTMRDSLNTEAFF. In nucleotides, the CDR3 is TGTGCCAGCAGCACAATGCGAGACAGCCTGAACACTGAAGCTTTCTTT.

The chain recombines TRBV2 with TRBJ1-2; D is unclear. The CDR3 contains 13 residues. CDR1 and CDR2 from the germline V gene are SNHLY and FYNNEI. V shed 3 bases and J shed 6 bases, with 11 bases lying between them. The CDR3 bases are TGTGCCAGCAGTGAGGGCGTCGGGAATGGCTACACCTTC. The encoded protein is CASSEGVGNGYTF.

This chain's CDR3 is CASSSGQGWGSQPQHF. The DNA of the CDR3 is TGTGCCAGCAGTTCGGGACAGGGATGGGGCAGTCAGCCCCAGCATTTT. The gene calls are TRBV28 and TRBJ1-5; 9 bases are a match to TRBD1. The CDR3 spans 16 residues. Germline assignment: CDR1 MDHEN and CDR2 SYDVKM. V shed 4 bases and J 6 bases; nucleotides not matched to a gene: 10.

The chain is built from TRBV28 and TRBJ2-2; 8 nucleotides match TRBD1. Losses at the gene ends were 8 bases for V and 1 base for J; bases not matched to a gene: 0. CDR1 is MDHEN, CDR2 SYDVKM, per germline. The CDR3 runs 13 residues. The CDR3: CASGTGNTGELFF. CDR3 bases: TGTGCCAGCGGGACAGGGAACACCGGGGAGCTGTTTTTT.

The chain combines TRBV5-1 with TRBJ2-1; TRBD2 might be the D (5 bases). Germline values: CDR1 SGHRS, CDR2 YFSETQ. V was cut by 7 bases and J by 0 bases, with 8 bases left in between. The CDR3 sequence is 13 residues long. The CDR3 spells CASEGSSYNEQFF. The CDR3 DNA reads as TGCGCCAGCGAAGGGAGCTCCTACAATGAGCAGTTCTTC. Using reference TRBV5-1 and TRBJ2-1 for the parts outside the CDR3, the full variable domain is KAGVTQTPRYLIKTRGQQVTLSCSPISGHRSVSWYQQTPGQGLQFLFEYFSETQRNKGNFPGRFSGRQFSNSRSEMNVSTLELGDSALYLCASEGSSYNEQFFGPGTRLTVL.

The chain couples TRBV10-3 to TRBJ2-1; tentatively, D is TRBD1 (5 bases). With 3 bases removed from V and 7 bases from J, the gap between germline ends came to 10 bases. Germline V gives CDR1 ENHRY, CDR2 SYGVKD. This CDR3 contains 13 residues. This chain's CDR3 is CAISDPPGNEQFF. CDR3 DNA: TGTGCCATCAGTGACCCCCCAGGGAATGAGCAGTTCTTC.

The chain is built from TRBV6-1 and TRBJ1-4, with D possibly being TRBD1 (6 bases). The V end was cut by 2 bases, the J end by 8 bases, with 18 bases between. CDR3 length: 16 residues. From germline, CDR1 is MNHNS and CDR2 SASEGT. The CDR3 DNA reads as TGTGCCAGCAGTGAATTTGTGCCAGGGGTAGCCGAAAAACTGTTTTTT. Its protein is CASSEFVPGVAEKLFF.

CDR3 protein: CASSPTGAHTDTQYF. The CDR3 nucleotides read TGTGCCAGCAGCCCCACAGGGGCGCACACAGATACGCAGTATTTT. This sequence joins TRBV6-4 and TRBJ2-3; TRBD1 agrees at 7 bases. There are 15 residues in the CDR3. CDR1 is MRHNA and CDR2 is SNTAGT in the germline V gene. Trimming cost V 6 bases and J 2 bases; bases outside gene matches: 8.

The chain employs TRBV27 and TRBJ2-2; TRBD1 agrees at 8 bases. CDR3 size: 16 residues. Losses at the gene ends were 3 bases for V and 6 bases for J; bases not matched to a gene: 9. Germline loops: CDR1 MNHEY, CDR2 SMNVEV (reference sequence). CDR3 coding DNA: TGTGCCAGCAGTTTTCCCGTACAGGGACAGGCCGGGGAGCTGTTTTTT. The encoded protein is CASSFPVQGQAGELFF.

The chain uses TRBV6-5 and TRBJ1-3; D remains unclear. Germline V gene sequence: CDR1 MNHEY, CDR2 SVGAGI. V was shortened by 8 bases and J by 0 bases, with 14 bases between the two germline ends. The CDR3 is made up of 15 amino acids. In DNA, the CDR3 is TGTGCCAGCGACGACGGAGGACGCTCTGGAAACACCATATATTTT. Residues: CASDDGGRSGNTIYF.

The rearrangement links TRBV5-6 to TRBJ2-3, with 10 nucleotides matching TRBD2. There are 17 residues in the CDR3. Germline V lookup: CDR1 SGHDT, CDR2 YYEEEE. Trimming at V came to 2 bases and at J to 5 bases, leaving 11 bases not matched to a gene. CDR3 DNA sequence: TGTGCCAGCAGCTTAGGCCTAGCGGGAGTCATTGGAGATACGCAGTATTTT. This encodes CASSLGLAGVIGDTQYF.

CDR3 coding DNA: TGCGCCAGCAGCTTACAGGGACAGGTGGACGAGCAGTACTTC. Its translation is CASSLQGQVDEQYF. This chain joins TRBV5-1 and TRBJ2-7; 8 bases line up with TRBD1. This CDR3 contains 14 residues. CDR1 is SGHRS, CDR2 YFSETQ, per germline. Trimming removed 2 bases from V and 5 bases from J; junction bases left unmatched: 6. The variable domain in full, with the rest retrieved from reference TRBV5-1 and TRBJ2-7, is KAGVTQTPRYLIKTRGQQVTLSCSPISGHRSVSWYQQTPGQGLQFLFEYFSETQRNKGNFPGRFSGRQFSNSRSEMNVSTLELGDSALYLCASSLQGQVDEQYFGPGTRLTVT.

The chain combines TRBV11-2 with TRBJ2-3, with D possibly being TRBD1 (6 bases). Germline V gives CDR1 SGHAT, CDR2 FQNNGV. This CDR3 is built from 15 residues. Trimming cost V 5 bases and J 2 bases, with 14 bases left between them. For the CDR3, the DNA is TGTGCCAGCAGCCTATGGACAGTAGCCACAGATACGCAGTATTTT. Translated: CASSLWTVATDTQYF.

The chain couples TRBV30 to TRBJ1-2; TRBD1 might be the D (5 bases). Trimming removed 5 bases at V and 6 bases at J, with 13 bases between. Germline V gene sequence: CDR1 GTSNPN, CDR2 SVGIG (reference sequence). This CDR3 comprises 12 residues. CDR3 loop: CAWLRVVDGYTF. Written as DNA, the CDR3 is TGTGCCTGGCTCAGGGTGGTGGATGGCTACACCTTC.

This chain joins TRBV27 and TRBJ2-3; 8 nucleotides line up with TRBD2. The V segment lost 5 bases and the J segment 2 bases; nucleotides outside the gene matches: 12. The CDR3 contains 17 residues. Germline V CDR1 and CDR2: MNHEY, SMNVEV (reference sequence). CDR3 sequence: CASSLRGWTSLTDTQYF. Here the CDR3 DNA reads TGTGCCAGCAGTCTCAGGGGATGGACTAGCCTCACAGATACGCAGTATTTT.

The J gene is TRBJ2-4, the V gene TRBV5-1, with D tentatively TRBD2 (5 bases). The CDR3 has 15 residues. Trimming pared 0 bases from V and 0 bases from J, leaving 7 bases between. Germline CDR1 reads SGHRS; CDR2 reads YFSETQ. The CDR3 spells CASSLGTLAKNIQYF. In DNA form, the CDR3 reads TGCGCCAGCAGCTTGGGGACTTTAGCCAAAAACATTCAGTACTTC.

This clone occurred a few times. This chain joins TRBV5-6 and TRBJ2-7; the match to TRBD2 covers 10 bases. This CDR3 is 14 amino acids long. The V gene's germline CDR1 is SGHDT and CDR2 YYEEEE. The junction had 2 bases not matched to a gene; V was cut back by 0 bases and J by 5 bases. CDR3 sequence: CASSLASGGDEQYF. CDR3 bases: TGTGCCAGCAGCTTGGCCAGCGGGGGGGACGAGCAGTACTTC. Full variable domain (rest looked up from reference TRBV5-6 and TRBJ2-7): DAGVTQSPTHLIKTRGQQVTLRCSPKSGHDTVSWYQQALGQGPQFIFQYYEEEERQRGNFPDRFSGHQFPNYSSELNVNALLLGDSALYLCASSLASGGDEQYFGPGTRLTVT.

In this sample, this clone turned up once. The chain joins TRBV7-9 to TRBJ1-4, with a possible D match to TRBD1 (5 bases). There are 16 residues in the CDR3. The V and J ends lost 5 bases and 3 bases respectively, with 16 bases between them. Germline V gives CDR1 SEHNR, CDR2 FQNEAQ (reference sequence). The DNA of the CDR3 is TGTGCCAGCAGCACAACCAACCTGGGGCCTAATGAAAAACTGTTTTTT. Amino acids: CASSTTNLGPNEKLFF.

The chain employs TRBV7-3 and TRBJ2-1; 7 nucleotides line up with TRBD2. V was pared by 5 bases and J by 9 bases, with 10 bases of the junction left unmatched. The germline V gene has CDR1 SGHTA and CDR2 FQGTGA. The CDR3 is 14 residues long. CDR3 loop: CASSALLGEGEQFF. The CDR3 DNA follows: TGTGCCAGCAGCGCCCTCCTAGGGGAGGGTGAGCAGTTCTTC.

The genes are TRBV28 and TRBJ2-7; D possibly corresponds to TRBD2 (6 bases). Trimming cost V 5 bases and J 0 bases, with 14 bases left between them. The CDR3 extends over 15 amino acids. Germline loops: CDR1 MDHEN, CDR2 SYDVKM. The CDR3 sequence: CASSPPGLDSYEQYF. Written as DNA, the CDR3 is TGTGCCAGCAGTCCACCGGGACTCGACTCCTACGAGCAGTACTTC.

The CDR3 sequence is CASSVARDISGNTIYF. In DNA, the CDR3 is TGTGCCAGCAGTGTTGCCCGGGATATCTCTGGAAACACCATATATTTT. V is TRBV2 and J is TRBJ1-3; no definite D call. Trimming left V 4 bases short and J 0 bases short, with 13 bases between. This CDR3 region has 16 residues. Germline V gene lookup returns CDR1 SNHLY and CDR2 FYNNEI.